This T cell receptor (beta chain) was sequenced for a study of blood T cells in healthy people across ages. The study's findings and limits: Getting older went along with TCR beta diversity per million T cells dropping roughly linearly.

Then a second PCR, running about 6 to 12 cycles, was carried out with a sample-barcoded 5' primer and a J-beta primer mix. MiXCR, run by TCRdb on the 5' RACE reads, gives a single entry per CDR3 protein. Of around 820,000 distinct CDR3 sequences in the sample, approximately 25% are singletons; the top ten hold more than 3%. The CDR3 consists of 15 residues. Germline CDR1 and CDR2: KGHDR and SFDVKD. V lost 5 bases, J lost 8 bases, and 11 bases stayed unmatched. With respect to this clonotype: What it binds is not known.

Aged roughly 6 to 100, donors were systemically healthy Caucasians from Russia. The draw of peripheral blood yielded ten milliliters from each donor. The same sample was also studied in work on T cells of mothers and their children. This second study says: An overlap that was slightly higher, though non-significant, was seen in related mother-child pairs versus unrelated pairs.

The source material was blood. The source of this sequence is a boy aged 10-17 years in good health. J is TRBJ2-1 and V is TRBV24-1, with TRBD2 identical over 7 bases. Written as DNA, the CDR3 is TGTGCCACCAGTGTTGCCGGGGCTAGCGGCGATGAGCAGTTCTTC. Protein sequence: CATSVAGASGDEQFF.